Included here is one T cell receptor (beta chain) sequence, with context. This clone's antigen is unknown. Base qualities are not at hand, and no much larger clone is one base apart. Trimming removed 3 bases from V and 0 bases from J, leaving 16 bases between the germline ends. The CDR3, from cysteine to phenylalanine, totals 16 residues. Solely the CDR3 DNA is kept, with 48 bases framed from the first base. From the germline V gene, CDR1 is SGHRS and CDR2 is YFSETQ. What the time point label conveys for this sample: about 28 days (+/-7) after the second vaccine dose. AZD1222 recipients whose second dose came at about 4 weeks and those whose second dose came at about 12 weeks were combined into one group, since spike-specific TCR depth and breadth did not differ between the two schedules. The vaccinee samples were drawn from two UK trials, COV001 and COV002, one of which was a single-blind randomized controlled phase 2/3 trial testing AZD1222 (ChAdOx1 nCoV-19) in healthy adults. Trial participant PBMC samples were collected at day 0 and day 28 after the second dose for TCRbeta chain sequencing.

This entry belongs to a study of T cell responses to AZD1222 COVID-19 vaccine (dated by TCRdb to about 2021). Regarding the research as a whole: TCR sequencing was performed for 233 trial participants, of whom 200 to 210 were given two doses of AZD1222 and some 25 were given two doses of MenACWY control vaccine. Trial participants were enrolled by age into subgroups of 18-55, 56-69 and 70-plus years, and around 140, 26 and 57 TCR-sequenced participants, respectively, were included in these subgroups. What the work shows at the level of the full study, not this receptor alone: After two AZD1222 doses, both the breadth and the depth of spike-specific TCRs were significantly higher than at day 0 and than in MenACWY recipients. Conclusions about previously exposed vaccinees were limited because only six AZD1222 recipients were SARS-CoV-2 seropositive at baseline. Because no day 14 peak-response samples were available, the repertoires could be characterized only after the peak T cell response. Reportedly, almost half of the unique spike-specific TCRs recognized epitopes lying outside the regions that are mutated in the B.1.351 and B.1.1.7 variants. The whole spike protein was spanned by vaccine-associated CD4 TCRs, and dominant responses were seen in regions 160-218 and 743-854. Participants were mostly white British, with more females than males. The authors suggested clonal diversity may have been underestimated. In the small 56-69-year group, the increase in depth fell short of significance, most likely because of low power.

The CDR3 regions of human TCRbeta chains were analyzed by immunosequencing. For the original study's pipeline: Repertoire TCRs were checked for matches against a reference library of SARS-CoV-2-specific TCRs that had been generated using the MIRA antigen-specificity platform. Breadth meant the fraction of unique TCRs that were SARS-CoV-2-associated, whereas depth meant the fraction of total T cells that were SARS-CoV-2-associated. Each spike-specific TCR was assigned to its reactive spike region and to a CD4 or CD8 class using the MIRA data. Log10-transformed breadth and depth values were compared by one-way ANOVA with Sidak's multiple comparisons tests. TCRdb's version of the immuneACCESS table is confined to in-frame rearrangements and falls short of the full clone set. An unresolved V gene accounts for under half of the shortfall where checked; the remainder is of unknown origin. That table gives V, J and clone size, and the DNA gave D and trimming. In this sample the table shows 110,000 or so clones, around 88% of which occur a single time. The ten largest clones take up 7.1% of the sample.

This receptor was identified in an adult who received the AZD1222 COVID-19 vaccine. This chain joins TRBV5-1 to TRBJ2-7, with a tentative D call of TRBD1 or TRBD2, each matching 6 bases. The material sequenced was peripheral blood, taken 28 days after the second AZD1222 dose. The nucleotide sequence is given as TGCGCCAGCAGCTCCAAGAGGGGGGAAAACTCCTACGAGCAGTACTTC. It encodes CASSSKRGENSYEQYF.